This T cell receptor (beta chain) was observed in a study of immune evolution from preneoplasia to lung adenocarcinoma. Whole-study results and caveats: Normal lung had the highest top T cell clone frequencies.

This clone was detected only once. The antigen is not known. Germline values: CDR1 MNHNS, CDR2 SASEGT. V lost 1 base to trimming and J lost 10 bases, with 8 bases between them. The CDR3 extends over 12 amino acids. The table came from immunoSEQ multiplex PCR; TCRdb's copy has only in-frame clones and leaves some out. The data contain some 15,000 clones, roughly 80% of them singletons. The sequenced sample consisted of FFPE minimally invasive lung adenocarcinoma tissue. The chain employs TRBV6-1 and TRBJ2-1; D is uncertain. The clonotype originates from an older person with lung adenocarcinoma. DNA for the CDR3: TGTGCCAGCAGTGAAGAGGACCGGGAGCAGTTCTTC. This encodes CASSEEDREQFF.